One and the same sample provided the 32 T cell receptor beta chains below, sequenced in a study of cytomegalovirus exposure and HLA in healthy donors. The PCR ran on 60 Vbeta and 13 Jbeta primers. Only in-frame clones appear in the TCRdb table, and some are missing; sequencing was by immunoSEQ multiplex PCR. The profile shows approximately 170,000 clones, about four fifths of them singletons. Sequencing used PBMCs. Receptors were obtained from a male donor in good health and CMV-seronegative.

The chain's CDR3 is CASSFQGRGYTEAFF. CDR3 DNA sequence: TGTGCCAGCAGCTTCCAGGGGCGAGGGTACACTGAAGCTTTCTTT. The chain is built from TRBV11-1 and TRBJ1-1; maybe TRBD1 (6 bases). Germline lookup yields CDR1 SGHAT and CDR2 FQDESV (reference sequence). V lost 3 bases and J lost 3, with 14 bases in between. The length of the CDR3 is 15 residues.

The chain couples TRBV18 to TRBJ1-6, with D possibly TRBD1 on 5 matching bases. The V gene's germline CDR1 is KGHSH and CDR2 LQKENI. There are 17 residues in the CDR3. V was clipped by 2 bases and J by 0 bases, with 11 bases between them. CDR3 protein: CASSPGAVSSYNSPLHF. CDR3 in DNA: TGTGCCAGCTCACCAGGGGCAGTAAGCTCCTATAATTCACCCCTCCACTTT.

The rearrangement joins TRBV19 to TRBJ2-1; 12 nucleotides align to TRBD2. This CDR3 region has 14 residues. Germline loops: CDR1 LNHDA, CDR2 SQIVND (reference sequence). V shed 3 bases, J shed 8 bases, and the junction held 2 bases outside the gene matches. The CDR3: CASSIRLAGDEQFF. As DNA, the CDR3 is TGTGCCAGTAGTATCCGACTAGCGGGAGATGAGCAGTTCTTC.

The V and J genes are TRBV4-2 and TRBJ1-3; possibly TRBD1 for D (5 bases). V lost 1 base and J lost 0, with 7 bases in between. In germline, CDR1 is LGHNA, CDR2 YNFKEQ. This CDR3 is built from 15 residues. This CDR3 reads CASSQGGGSGNTIYF. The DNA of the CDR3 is TGTGCCAGCAGCCAAGGGGGGGGCTCTGGAAACACCATATATTTT.

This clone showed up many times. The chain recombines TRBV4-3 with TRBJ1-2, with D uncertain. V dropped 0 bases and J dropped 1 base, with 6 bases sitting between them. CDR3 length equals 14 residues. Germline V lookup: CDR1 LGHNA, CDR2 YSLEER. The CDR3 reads CASSQEHLNYGYTF. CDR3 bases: TGCGCCAGCAGCCAAGAACACCTTAACTATGGCTACACCTTC.

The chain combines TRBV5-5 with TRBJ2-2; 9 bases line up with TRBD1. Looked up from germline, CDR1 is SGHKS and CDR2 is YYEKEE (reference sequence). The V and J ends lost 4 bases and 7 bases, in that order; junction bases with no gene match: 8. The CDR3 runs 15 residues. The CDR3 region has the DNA TGTGCCAGCAGCGCCACAGGGGGCTCGGTCGGGGAGCTGTTTTTT. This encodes CASSATGGSVGELFF.

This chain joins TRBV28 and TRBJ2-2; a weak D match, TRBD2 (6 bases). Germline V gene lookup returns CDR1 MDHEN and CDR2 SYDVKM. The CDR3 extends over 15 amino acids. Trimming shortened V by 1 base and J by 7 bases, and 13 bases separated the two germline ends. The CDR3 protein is CASSLYGGENGELFF. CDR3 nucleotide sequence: TGTGCCAGCAGTTTATATGGCGGGGAGAACGGGGAGCTGTTTTTT. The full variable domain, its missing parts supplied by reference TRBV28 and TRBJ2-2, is DVKVTQSSRYLVKRTGEKVFLECVQDMDHENMFWYRQDPGLGLRLIYFSYDVKMKEKGDIPEGYSVSREKKERFSLILESASTNQTSMYLCASSLYGGENGELFFGEGSRLTVL.

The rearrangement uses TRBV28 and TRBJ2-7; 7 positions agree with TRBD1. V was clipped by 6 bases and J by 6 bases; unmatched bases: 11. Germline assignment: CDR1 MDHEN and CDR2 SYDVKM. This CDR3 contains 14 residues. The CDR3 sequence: CASSPDRAFSEQYF. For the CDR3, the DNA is TGTGCCAGCAGCCCCGACAGGGCTTTCAGCGAGCAGTACTTC.

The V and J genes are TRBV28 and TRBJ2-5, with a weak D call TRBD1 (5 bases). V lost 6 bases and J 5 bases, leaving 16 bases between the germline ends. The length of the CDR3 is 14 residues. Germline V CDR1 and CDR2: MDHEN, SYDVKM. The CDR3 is CASRRSLGAETQYF. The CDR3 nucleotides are TGTGCCAGCAGGCGCTCGTTAGGGGCGGAGACCCAGTACTTC.

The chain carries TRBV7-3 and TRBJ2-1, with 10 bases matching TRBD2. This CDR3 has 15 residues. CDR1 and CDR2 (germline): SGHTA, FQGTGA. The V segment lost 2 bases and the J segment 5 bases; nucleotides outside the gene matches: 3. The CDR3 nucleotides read TGTGCCAGCAGCTTAGGGCTAGCGGGGGACAATGAGCAGTTCTTC. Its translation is CASSLGLAGDNEQFF.

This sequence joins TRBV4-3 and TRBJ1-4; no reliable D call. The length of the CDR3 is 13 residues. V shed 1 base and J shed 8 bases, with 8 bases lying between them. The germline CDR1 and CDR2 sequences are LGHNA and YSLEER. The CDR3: CASSQVVGEKLFF. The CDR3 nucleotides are TGCGCCAGCAGCCAAGTAGTCGGGGAAAAACTGTTTTTT.

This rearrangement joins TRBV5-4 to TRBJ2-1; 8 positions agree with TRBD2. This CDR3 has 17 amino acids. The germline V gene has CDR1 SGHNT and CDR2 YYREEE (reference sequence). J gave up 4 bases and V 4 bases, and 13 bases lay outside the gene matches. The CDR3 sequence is CASSPQVTGGTYNEQFF. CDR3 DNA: TGTGCCAGCAGCCCTCAGGTTACGGGAGGGACTTACAATGAGCAGTTCTTC.

CDR3 nucleotide sequence: TGTGCCAGCAGTCGGGACAGGGAATGGGGCTATGGCTACACCTTC. This sequence encodes CASSRDREWGYGYTF. The chain is built from TRBV6-5 and TRBJ1-2; TRBD1 matches at 9 bases. The J segment lost 4 bases and the V segment lost 5 bases, leaving 8 bases of the junction unmatched. Germline CDR1 and CDR2: MNHEY and SVGAGI. This CDR3 is 15 amino acids long.

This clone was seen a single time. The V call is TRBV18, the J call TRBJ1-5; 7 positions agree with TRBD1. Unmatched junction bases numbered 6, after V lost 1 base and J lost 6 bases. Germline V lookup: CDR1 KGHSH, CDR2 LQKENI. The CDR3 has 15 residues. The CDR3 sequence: CASSPQGAEGQPQHF. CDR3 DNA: TGTGCCAGCTCACCACAGGGGGCAGAGGGTCAGCCCCAGCATTTT. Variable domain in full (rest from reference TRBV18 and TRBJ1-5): NAGVMQNPRHLVRRRGQEARLRCSPMKGHSHVYWYRQLPEEGLKFMVYLQKENIIDESGMPKERFSAEFPKEGPSILRIQQVVRGDSAAYFCASSPQGAEGQPQHFGDGTRLSIL.

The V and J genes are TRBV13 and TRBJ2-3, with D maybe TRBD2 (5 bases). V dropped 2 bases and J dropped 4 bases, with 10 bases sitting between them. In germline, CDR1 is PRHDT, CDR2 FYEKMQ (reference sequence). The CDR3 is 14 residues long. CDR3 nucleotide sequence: TGTGCCAGCAGCTTAAAGGCGGGTTCAGATACGCAGTATTTT. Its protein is CASSLKAGSDTQYF.

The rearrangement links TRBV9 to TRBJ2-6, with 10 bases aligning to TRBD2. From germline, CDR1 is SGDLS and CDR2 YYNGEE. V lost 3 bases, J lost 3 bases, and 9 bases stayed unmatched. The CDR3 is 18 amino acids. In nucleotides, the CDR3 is TGTGCCAGCAGCGCCTCAGCGGGAGGGCCTGGTGGGGCCAACGTCCTGACTTTC. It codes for CASSASAGGPGGANVLTF.

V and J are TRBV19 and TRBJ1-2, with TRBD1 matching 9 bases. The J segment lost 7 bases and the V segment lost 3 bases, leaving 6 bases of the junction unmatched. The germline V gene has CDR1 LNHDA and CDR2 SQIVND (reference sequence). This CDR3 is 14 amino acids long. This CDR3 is CASSMPGQGFGYTF. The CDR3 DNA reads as TGTGCCAGTAGTATGCCGGGACAGGGTTTTGGCTACACCTTC.

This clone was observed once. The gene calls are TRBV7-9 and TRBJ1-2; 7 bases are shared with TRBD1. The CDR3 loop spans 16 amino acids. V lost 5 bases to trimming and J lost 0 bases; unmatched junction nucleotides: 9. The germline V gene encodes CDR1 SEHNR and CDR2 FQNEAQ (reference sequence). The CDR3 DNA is TGTGCCAGCAGCCATACTACAGGGGAGACTAACTATGGCTACACCTTC. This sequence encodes CASSHTTGETNYGYTF.

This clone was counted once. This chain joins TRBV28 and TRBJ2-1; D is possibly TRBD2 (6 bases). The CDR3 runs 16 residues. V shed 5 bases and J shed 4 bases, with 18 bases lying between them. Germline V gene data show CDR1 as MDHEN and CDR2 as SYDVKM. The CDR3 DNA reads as TGTGCCAGCAGTCCGAACTGGGCGGGGACTTACAATGAGCAGTTCTTC. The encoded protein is CASSPNWAGTYNEQFF.

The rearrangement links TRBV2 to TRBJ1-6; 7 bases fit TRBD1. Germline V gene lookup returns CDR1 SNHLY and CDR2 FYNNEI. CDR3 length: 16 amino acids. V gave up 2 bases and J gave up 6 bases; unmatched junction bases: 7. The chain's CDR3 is CASSELKGAGNSPLHF. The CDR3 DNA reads TGTGCCAGCAGTGAACTCAAGGGGGCGGGTAATTCACCCCTCCACTTT. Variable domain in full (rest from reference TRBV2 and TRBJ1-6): EPEVTQTPSHQVTQMGQEVILRCVPISNHLYFYWYRQILGQKVEFLVSFYNNEISEKSEIFDDQFSVERPDGSNFTLKIRSTKLEDSAMYFCASSELKGAGNSPLHFGNGTRLTVT.

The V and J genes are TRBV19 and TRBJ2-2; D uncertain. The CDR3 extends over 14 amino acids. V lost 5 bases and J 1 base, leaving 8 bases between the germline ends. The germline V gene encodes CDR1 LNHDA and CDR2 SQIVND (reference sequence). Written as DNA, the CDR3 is TGTGCCAGTAGTTTTCGACAGAACACCGGGGAGCTGTTTTTT. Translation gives CASSFRQNTGELFF.

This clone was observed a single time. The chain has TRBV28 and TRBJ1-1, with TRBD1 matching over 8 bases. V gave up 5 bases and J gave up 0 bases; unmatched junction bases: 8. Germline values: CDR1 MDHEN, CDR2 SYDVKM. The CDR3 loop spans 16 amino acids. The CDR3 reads CASSLPTGDLNTEAFF. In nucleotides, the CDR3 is TGTGCCAGCAGTCTCCCGACAGGGGACTTGAACACTGAAGCTTTCTTT.

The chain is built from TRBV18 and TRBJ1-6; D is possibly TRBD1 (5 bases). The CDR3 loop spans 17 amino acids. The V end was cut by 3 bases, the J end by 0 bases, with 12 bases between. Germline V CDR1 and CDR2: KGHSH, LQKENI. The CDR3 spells CASSPVQGDSYNSPLHF. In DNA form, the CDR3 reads TGTGCCAGCTCACCCGTCCAAGGGGACTCCTATAATTCACCCCTCCACTTT.

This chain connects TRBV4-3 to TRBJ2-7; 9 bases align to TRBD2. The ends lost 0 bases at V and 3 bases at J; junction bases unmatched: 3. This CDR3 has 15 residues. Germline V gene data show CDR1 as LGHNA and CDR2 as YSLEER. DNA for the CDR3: TGCGCCAGCAGCCAAGAGGAAGCGGGAGGCTACGAGCAGTACTTC. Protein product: CASSQEEAGGYEQYF.

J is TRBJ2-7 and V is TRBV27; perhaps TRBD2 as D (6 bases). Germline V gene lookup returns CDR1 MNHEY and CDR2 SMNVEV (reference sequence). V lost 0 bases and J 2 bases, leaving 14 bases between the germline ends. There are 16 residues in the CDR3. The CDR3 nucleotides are TGTGCCAGCAGTTTATCTCTGTCCCGGACTACCTACGAGCAGTACTTC. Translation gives CASSLSLSRTTYEQYF.

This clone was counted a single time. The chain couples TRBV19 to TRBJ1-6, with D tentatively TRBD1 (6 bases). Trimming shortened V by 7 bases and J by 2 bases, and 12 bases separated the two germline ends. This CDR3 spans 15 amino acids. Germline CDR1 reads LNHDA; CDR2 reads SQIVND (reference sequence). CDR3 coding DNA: TGTGCCAGTAACCAGGGGTTAGCCTATAATTCACCCCTCCACTTT. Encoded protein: CASNQGLAYNSPLHF.

CDR3 sequence (DNA): TGTGCCTGGAGTCGACAGGGGGGGGATGAAAAACTGTTTTTT. This sequence encodes CAWSRQGGDEKLFF. The chain has TRBV30 and TRBJ1-4, with TRBD1 matching over 9 bases. Germline CDR1 GTSNPN, CDR2 SVGIG (reference sequence). This CDR3 has 14 amino acids. Trimming at V came to 2 bases and at J to 6 bases, leaving 4 bases not matched to a gene.

The CDR3 loop is CASRLTGKRNSPLHF. As DNA, the CDR3 is TGTGCCAGCAGGTTGACAGGCAAAAGAAATTCACCCCTCCACTTT. The V gene is TRBV6-5, the J gene TRBJ1-6; D perhaps matches TRBD1 (6 bases). CDR3 size: 15 residues. The V gene's germline CDR1 is MNHEY and CDR2 SVGAGI. V shed 6 bases and J shed 7 bases, with 16 bases lying between them.

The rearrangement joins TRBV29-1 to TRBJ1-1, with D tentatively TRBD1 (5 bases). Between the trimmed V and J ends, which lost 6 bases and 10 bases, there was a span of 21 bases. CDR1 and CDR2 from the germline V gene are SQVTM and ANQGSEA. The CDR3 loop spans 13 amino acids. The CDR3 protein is CSVGGAGGSGAFF. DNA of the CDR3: TGCAGCGTCGGCGGGGCGGGTGGAAGCGGAGCTTTCTTT.

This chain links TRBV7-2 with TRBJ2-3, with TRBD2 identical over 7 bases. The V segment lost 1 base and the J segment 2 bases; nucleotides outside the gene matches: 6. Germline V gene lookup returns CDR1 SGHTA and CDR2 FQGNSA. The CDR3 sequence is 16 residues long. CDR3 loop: CASSLVGGRVTDTQYF. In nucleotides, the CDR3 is TGTGCCAGCAGCTTAGTAGGTGGGAGGGTCACAGATACGCAGTATTTT.

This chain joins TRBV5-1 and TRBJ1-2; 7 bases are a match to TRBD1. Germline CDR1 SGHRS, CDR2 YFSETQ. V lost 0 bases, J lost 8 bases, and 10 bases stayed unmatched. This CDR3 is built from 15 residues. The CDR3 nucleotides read TGCGCCAGCAGCTTGGGGGACAGATTAGTTGAAGGCTACACCTTC. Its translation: CASSLGDRLVEGYTF.

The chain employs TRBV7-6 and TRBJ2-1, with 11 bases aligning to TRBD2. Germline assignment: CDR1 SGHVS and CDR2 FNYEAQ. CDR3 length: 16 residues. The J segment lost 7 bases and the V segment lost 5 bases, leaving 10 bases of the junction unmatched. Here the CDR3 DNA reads TGTGCCAGCAGCGCAACTACTAGCGGGGGAAGGAATGAGCAGTTCTTC. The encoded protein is CASSATTSGGRNEQFF.